Each of the 10 T cell receptor beta chains below was sequenced from the same sample in a study of T cells expressing NK-cell markers. TCRdb re-called the 5' RACE reads and shows each CDR3 protein once, DNA omitted. In all, the sample yields some 390,000 distinct CDR3 sequences. The sequenced sample was blood T cells: a sorted CD56 or NKG2C T cell subset, CD4+ or CD8+ T cells, or bulk PBMC T cells (not recorded which). The receptors here all came from a woman in her 50s in good health.

The rearrangement links TRBV7-2 to TRBJ2-1; TCRdb selects TRBD2, and the lack of DNA leaves this call unchecked. This CDR3 region has 19 residues. CDR1 and CDR2 (germline): SGHTA, FQGNSA. CDR3 protein: CASSSVGQRLAGHYNEQFF.

V is TRBV11-3 and J is TRBJ2-7. Germline V gene data show CDR1 as SGHNT and CDR2 as YENEEA. The CDR3 consists of 14 residues. Here the CDR3 reads CASSLDLVAYEQYF. Complete variable domain (other parts from reference TRBV11-3 and TRBJ2-7): EAGVVQSPRYKIIEKKQPVAFWCNPISGHNTLYWYLQNLGQGPELLIRYENEEAVDDSQLPKDRFSAERLKGVDSTLKIQPAELGDSAVYLCASSLDLVAYEQYFGPGTRLTVT.

This rearrangement joins TRBV7-8 to TRBJ2-1; there is no DNA to check the TCRdb D call of TRBD2. This CDR3 spans 17 amino acids. Germline lookup yields CDR1 SGHVS and CDR2 FQNEAQ. This CDR3 is CASSPRGSSGRIREQFF.

The J gene is TRBJ2-2, the V gene TRBV12-3 or TRBV12-4; TCRdb reports TRBD1, a call that lacks DNA to check it against. The CDR3 covers 16 residues. CDR3: CASSFGGNANTGELFF.

V gene TRBV20-1 combines with J gene TRBJ1-1; the D call of TRBD1 rests on TCRdb alone, since no DNA is present to check it. The CDR3 extends over 17 amino acids. The V gene's germline CDR1 is DFQATT and CDR2 SNEGSKA (reference sequence). The CDR3 loop reads CSAGDRESGTRGTEAFF.

The V gene is TRBV5-1, the J gene TRBJ2-3. Germline V gene lookup returns CDR1 SGHRS and CDR2 YFSETQ. The CDR3 is 17 amino acids. The CDR3 is CASSYAGSGTSTDTQYF.

The chain carries TRBV5-1 and TRBJ1-4; TCRdb's assignment of TRBD1 cannot be checked, as there is no DNA. Germline V gene data show CDR1 as SGHRS and CDR2 as YFSETQ. CDR3 size: 14 residues. CDR3 sequence reads: CASSAGTGREKLFF.

This chain joins TRBV27 and TRBJ2-5; TCRdb picks TRBD2, but there is no DNA to check that call. The CDR3 runs 14 residues. In germline, CDR1 is MNHEY, CDR2 SMNVEV (reference sequence). CDR3 amino acids: CASSTAGARKTQYF.

This chain uses TRBV6-6 with TRBJ2-1; TCRdb indicates TRBD2, and absent DNA this call remains unverified. Per germline, CDR1 MNHNY and CDR2 SVGAGI (reference sequence). CDR3 length equals 14 residues. The CDR3 protein is CAISLAGGRDEQFF.

The rearrangement uses TRBV20-1 and TRBJ1-5; TCRdb proposes TRBD1, but this gene call is untestable without DNA. From germline, CDR1 is DFQATT and CDR2 SNEGSKA (reference sequence). This CDR3 contains 12 residues. This CDR3 reads CSARGPNQPQHF.